This T cell receptor beta chain was observed in a study of T cell repertoires in cytomegalovirus infection. For the study at large: Both a matching HLA type and CMV infection were indicated by public TCR beta signatures. The study's findings and limits: Clonotypes of TCR beta that were HLA-C-restricted and CMV-specific dominated the ex vivo response.

Germline assignment: CDR1 MDHEN and CDR2 SYDVKM. CDR3 length equals 16 residues. V lost 6 bases, J lost 8 bases, and 25 bases lay in between. TCRdb re-called the reads through MiXCR, storing one row per CDR3 protein. The profile shows about 300,000 distinct CDR3 sequences, 9.6% of them singletons. This clonotype was counted a few times. Its antigen is not identified. The sequence derives from a human donor in good health (CMV status not recorded). Some clones in this sample may be carry-over from other donors' samples. This chain connects TRBV28 to TRBJ1-2; possible D gene TRBD1, 6 bases. The sequenced sample was PBMCs. The CDR3 sequence: CASSSGGTGLVRGYTF. The CDR3, as DNA: TGTGCCAGCAGCTCAGGAGGAACAGGGCTAGTAAGGGGCTACACCTTC.